The 28 T cell receptor beta chains given below trace back to one sample, sequenced in a study of siplizumab effects on memory and regulatory T cells (dated by TCRdb to between 2018 and 2021). The method was the immunoSEQ multiplex PCR assay. TCRdb stores this immuneACCESS table with in-frame sequences only. Part of the clones is absent; in the studies checked, under half of the shortfall reflects unresolved V genes, and no reason is known for the rest. This sample gives about 50,000 clones in total; more than 85% of them show up just once. The ten largest clones take up about a sixth of the sample. The source material was CD8+ T cells sorted from blood. Receptor source: a human donor in good health.

The chain carries TRBV27 and TRBJ2-2, with D possibly matching TRBD1 (6 bases). Germline lookup yields CDR1 MNHEY and CDR2 SMNVEV (reference sequence). The CDR3 has 14 residues. Trimming removed 2 bases at V and 6 bases at J, with 10 bases between. CDR3 DNA: TGTGCCAGCAGTTTAGGCCAGGGGTCCGGGGAGCTGTTTTTT. It specifies CASSLGQGSGELFF.

The rearrangement links TRBV29-1 to TRBJ2-1, with 10 bases lining up with TRBD1. The CDR3 covers 15 residues. Looked up from germline, CDR1 is SQVTM and CDR2 is ANQGSEA. With 3 bases clipped from V and 0 bases from J, the junction kept 2 bases outside the gene matches. The DNA for the CDR3 is TGCAGCGTTGAGGGGACAGGGGACTCCTACAATGAGCAGTTCTTC. Protein product: CSVEGTGDSYNEQFF.

The chain is built from TRBV4-1 and TRBJ1-1; tentatively, D is TRBD1 (6 bases). V gave up 4 bases and J gave up 0 bases, with 9 bases separating them. Germline CDR1 reads MGHRA; CDR2 reads YSYEKL. The CDR3 spans 14 residues. CDR3 in DNA: TGCGCCAGCAGCCCGAGGGGGATGAACACTGAAGCTTTCTTT. Its protein is CASSPRGMNTEAFF.

This chain links TRBV14 with TRBJ1-1; D gene ambiguous. Trimming pared 5 bases from V and 0 bases from J, leaving 7 bases between. Germline V CDR1 and CDR2: SGHDN, FVKESK. This CDR3 is 13 amino acids long. CDR3 coding DNA: TGTGCCAGCAGCTGGGGTATGAACACTGAAGCTTTCTTT. Translating it yields CASSWGMNTEAFF. The full variable domain, its missing parts supplied by reference TRBV14 and TRBJ1-1, is EAGVTQFPSHSVIEKGQTVTLRCDPISGHDNLYWYRRVMGKEIKFLLHFVKESKQDESGMPNNRFLAERTGGTYSTLKVQPAELEDSGVYFCASSWGMNTEAFFGQGTRLTVV.

The chain recombines TRBV5-1 with TRBJ1-5; D gene ambiguous. The germline V gene encodes CDR1 SGHRS and CDR2 YFSETQ. With 1 base removed from V and 5 bases from J, the gap between germline ends came to 7 bases. CDR3 length: 13 residues. The chain's CDR3 is CASSLNSHQPQHF. The DNA for the CDR3 is TGCGCCAGCAGCTTGAACAGCCATCAGCCCCAGCATTTT.

V gene TRBV28 combines with J gene TRBJ1-2; 7 nucleotides match TRBD1. Germline trimming cut 8 bases from V and 7 bases from J; bases unmatched to any gene: 16. The CDR3 sequence is 15 residues long. Germline-derived CDR1 and CDR2 are MDHEN and SYDVKM. CDR3 DNA sequence: TGTGCCAGCGGACCGTGGGGCACAGGGGCCTCTGGCTACACCTTC. The encoded protein is CASGPWGTGASGYTF.

The V and J genes are TRBV28 and TRBJ2-7; no clear D gene. This CDR3 spans 13 amino acids. Per germline, CDR1 MDHEN and CDR2 SYDVKM. Trimming removed 4 bases from V and 2 bases from J, with 9 bases in between. CDR3 region: CASSSPRAYEQYF. CDR3 DNA: TGTGCCAGCAGTTCCCCGCGAGCCTACGAGCAGTACTTC.

Written as DNA, the CDR3 is TGTGCCAGCAGTTCCAGGGGAATTGCCAGCAATCAGCCCCAGCATTTT. It specifies CASSSRGIASNQPQHF. The chain combines TRBV2 with TRBJ1-5; TRBD1 might be the D (6 bases). Germline V gene lookup returns CDR1 SNHLY and CDR2 FYNNEI. CDR3 size: 16 residues. Trimming removed 5 bases at V and 1 base at J, with 15 bases between.

The chain joins TRBV7-3 to TRBJ1-1, with a tentative D call TRBD1 (6 bases). V was pared by 5 bases and J by 0 bases, with 16 bases between. The CDR3 contains 16 residues. CDR1 and CDR2 from the germline V gene are SGHTA and FQGTGA. The CDR3 DNA is TGTGCCAGCAGCGGGGGCATCCGGTTCATGAACACTGAAGCTTTCTTT. Amino acids: CASSGGIRFMNTEAFF.

V is TRBV25-1 and J is TRBJ1-6; weak D call: TRBD1 (5 bases). CDR1 is MGHDK, CDR2 SYGVNS, per germline. Trimming shortened V by 4 bases and J by 4 bases, and 8 bases separated the two germline ends. The CDR3 runs to 14 residues. DNA of the CDR3: TGTGCCAGCAGTGCTCGGGGGTATAATTCACCCCTCCACTTT. This sequence encodes CASSARGYNSPLHF.

This clone was found once. This chain links TRBV5-1 with TRBJ1-1; D is undetermined. The germline V gene has CDR1 SGHRS and CDR2 YFSETQ. This CDR3 has 13 amino acids. The V end lost 4 bases, the J end lost 0 bases, and 7 bases lay between the germline ends. CDR3 in amino acids: CASSGEMNTEAFF. The CDR3 DNA reads as TGCGCCAGCAGCGGCGAGATGAACACTGAAGCTTTCTTT.

This chain connects TRBV27 to TRBJ2-7; D is perhaps TRBD1 or TRBD2 (5 bases each). The germline CDR1 and CDR2 sequences are MNHEY and SMNVEV (reference sequence). The V end lost 4 bases, the J end lost 2 bases, and 9 bases lay between the germline ends. This CDR3 spans 13 amino acids. The CDR3 reads CASSYGAPYEQYF. Here the CDR3 DNA reads TGTGCCAGCAGTTACGGGGCCCCCTACGAGCAGTACTTC.

This rearrangement joins TRBV5-1 to TRBJ2-7; D unclear. Germline V gives CDR1 SGHRS, CDR2 YFSETQ. This CDR3 region has 12 residues. Trimming shortened V by 0 bases and J by 3 bases, and 4 bases separated the two germline ends. CDR3 bases: TGCGCCAGCAGCTTGGTGGGCTACGAGCAGTACTTC. It codes for CASSLVGYEQYF.

The CDR3 here is CASSPLEDLTRDTQYF. The CDR3 region has the DNA TGTGCCAGCAGCCCTCTAGAGGATTTGACCCGAGATACGCAGTATTTT. This rearrangement joins TRBV4-2 to TRBJ2-3; no firm D call. Germline V gives CDR1 LGHNA, CDR2 YNFKEQ. Trimming left V 4 bases short and J 5 bases short, with 19 bases between. CDR3 length equals 16 residues.

This chain uses TRBV28 with TRBJ2-6; a possible D gene is TRBD2 (6 bases). The CDR3 spans 16 residues. V lost 5 bases and J lost 3, with 14 bases in between. Germline V lookup: CDR1 MDHEN, CDR2 SYDVKM. CDR3 region: CASSISQGLGANVLTF. The CDR3 DNA reads TGTGCCAGCAGTATTTCGCAGGGACTTGGGGCCAACGTCCTGACTTTC.

The J gene is TRBJ1-2, the V gene TRBV4-2; 7 positions match TRBD1. This CDR3 has 14 residues. V trimming: 5 bases; J trimming: 1 base; junction bases outside the gene matches: 4. Germline CDR1 reads LGHNA; CDR2 reads YNFKEQ. CDR3 sequence reads: CASSGTEFNYGYTF. The CDR3 DNA reads as TGTGCCAGCAGCGGGACAGAATTTAACTATGGCTACACCTTC.

The rearrangement uses TRBV7-6 and TRBJ2-7; TRBD2 aligns across 9 bases. Trimming took 5 bases from V and 9 from J; bases not matched to a gene: 11. The germline V gene encodes CDR1 SGHVS and CDR2 FNYEAQ. The CDR3 runs to 14 residues. DNA for the CDR3: TGTGCCAGCAGCACACCGGGACTAGCCCCCGGGCAGTACTTC. It yields the protein CASSTPGLAPGQYF.

The chain links TRBV28 to TRBJ1-2; TRBD1 aligns across 9 bases. V lost 1 base, J lost 8 bases, and 11 bases stayed unmatched. The CDR3 is 16 residues long. CDR1 and CDR2 from the germline V gene are MDHEN and SYDVKM. The CDR3 loop reads CASSLYRRDRDLGYTF. DNA for the CDR3: TGTGCCAGCAGTTTATATCGCCGGGACAGGGATCTCGGCTACACCTTC.

The V and J genes are TRBV10-1 and TRBJ2-1; TRBD2 is a possible D gene (6 bases). The germline V gene encodes CDR1 WNHNN and CDR2 SYGVQD (reference sequence). This CDR3 has 12 residues. V dropped 5 bases and J dropped 9 bases, with 11 bases sitting between them. Here the CDR3 reads CASSSGDGEQFF. CDR3 nucleotide sequence: TGCGCCAGCAGTTCGGGGGATGGTGAGCAGTTCTTC.

The genes are TRBV4-1 and TRBJ2-7; 7 bases line up with TRBD1. This CDR3 contains 15 residues. V trimming: 3 bases; J trimming: 2 bases; junction bases outside the gene matches: 7. From germline, CDR1 is MGHRA and CDR2 YSYEKL. The CDR3 region has the DNA TGCGCCAGCAGCCAGACGGGACAGATCACCTACGAGCAGTACTTC. It codes for CASSQTGQITYEQYF.

J is TRBJ2-7 and V is TRBV4-1, with 7 bases aligning to TRBD2. Germline CDR1 MGHRA, CDR2 YSYEKL. The CDR3 is made up of 15 amino acids. Trimming at V came to 4 bases and at J to 2 bases, leaving 8 bases not matched to a gene. The CDR3 is CASSRLASDTYEQYF. In DNA, the CDR3 is TGCGCCAGCAGCCGACTAGCTAGCGATACCTACGAGCAGTACTTC.

The chain links TRBV7-9 to TRBJ1-1, with unresolved D. The CDR3 sequence is 13 residues long. Germline loops: CDR1 SEHNR, CDR2 FQNEAQ (reference sequence). V shed 3 bases and J shed 0 bases, with 5 bases lying between them. The CDR3 nucleotides are TGTGCCAGCAGCTTTTCGGTGAACACTGAAGCTTTCTTT. It translates to CASSFSVNTEAFF.

This chain uses TRBV5-6 with TRBJ2-5; D not resolved. The CDR3 sequence is 14 residues long. Trimming removed 3 bases at V and 4 bases at J, with 13 bases between. The germline CDR1 and CDR2 sequences are SGHDT and YYEEEE. The CDR3 DNA is TGTGCCAGCAGCTCGCAAAGTACCAGAGAGACCCAGTACTTC. This codes for CASSSQSTRETQYF.

The chain recombines TRBV7-3 with TRBJ1-1, with TRBD1 matching over 11 bases. Looked up from germline, CDR1 is SGHTA and CDR2 is FQGTGA. The CDR3 loop spans 16 amino acids. Unmatched junction bases numbered 3, after V lost 0 bases and J lost 3 bases. CDR3 in DNA: TGTGCCAGCAGCTTAACGAGGGACAGGGGGGACACTGAAGCTTTCTTT. Protein: CASSLTRDRGDTEAFF.

This clone appeared once. This chain links TRBV7-8 with TRBJ2-1; no clear D. The CDR3 sequence is 13 residues long. Germline CDR1 and CDR2: SGHVS and FQNEAQ. Trimming removed 3 bases from V and 4 bases from J, with 7 bases in between. CDR3 nucleotide sequence: TGTGCCAGCAGCTTTGGCCAGTACAATGAGCAGTTCTTC. Translating it yields CASSFGQYNEQFF. The variable domain in full, with the rest retrieved from reference TRBV7-8 and TRBJ2-1, is GAGVSQSPRYKVAKRGQDVALRCDPISGHVSLFWYQQALGQGPEFLTYFQNEAQLDKSGLPSDRFFAERPEGSVSTLKIQRTQQEDSAVYLCASSFGQYNEQFFGPGTRLTVL.

This clone was seen just once. The rearrangement links TRBV4-1 to TRBJ2-2, with TRBD1 identical over 7 bases. This CDR3 has 15 amino acids. Germline-derived CDR1 and CDR2 are MGHRA and YSYEKL. Trimming cost V 0 bases and J 5 bases; bases outside gene matches: 3. This CDR3 is CASSQEGQITGELFF. Here the CDR3 DNA reads TGCGCCAGCAGCCAAGAGGGACAGATTACCGGGGAGCTGTTTTTT.

The chain couples TRBV4-1 to TRBJ2-3, with TRBD2 matching over 11 bases. With V trimmed by 4 bases and J by 3 bases, 0 bases remained unmatched. The germline V gene has CDR1 MGHRA and CDR2 YSYEKL. The CDR3 is 14 amino acids. CDR3 bases: TGCGCCAGCAGCCCTAGCGGGAGGACAGATACGCAGTATTTT. Translating it yields CASSPSGRTDTQYF.

The chain links TRBV4-1 to TRBJ1-1; unclear D gene. This CDR3 region has 14 residues. CDR1 is MGHRA and CDR2 is YSYEKL in the germline V gene. The germline V and J ends were trimmed by 4 bases and 1 base, with 10 bases remaining between them. The CDR3 nucleotides read TGCGCCAGCAGCCGGAAGCAAGGGAACACTGAAGCTTTCTTT. This encodes CASSRKQGNTEAFF.